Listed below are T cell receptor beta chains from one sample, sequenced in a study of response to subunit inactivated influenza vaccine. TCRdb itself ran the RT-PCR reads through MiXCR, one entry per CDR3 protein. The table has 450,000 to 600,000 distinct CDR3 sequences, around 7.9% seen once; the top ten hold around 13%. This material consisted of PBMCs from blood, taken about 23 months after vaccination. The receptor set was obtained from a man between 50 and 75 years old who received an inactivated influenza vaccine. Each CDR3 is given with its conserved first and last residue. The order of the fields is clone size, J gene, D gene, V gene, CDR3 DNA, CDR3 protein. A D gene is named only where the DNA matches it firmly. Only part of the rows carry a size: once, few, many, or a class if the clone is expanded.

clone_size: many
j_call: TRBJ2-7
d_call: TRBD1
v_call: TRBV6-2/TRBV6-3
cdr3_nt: TGTGCCAGCAGTCCGACCGGGACAGGAACCTACGAGCAGTACTTC
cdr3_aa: CASSPTGTGTYEQYF

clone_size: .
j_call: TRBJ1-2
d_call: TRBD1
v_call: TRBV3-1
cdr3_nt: TGTGCCAGCAGCCAAGTCAGGGGGAAGGGCTACACCTTC
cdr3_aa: CASSQVRGKGYTF

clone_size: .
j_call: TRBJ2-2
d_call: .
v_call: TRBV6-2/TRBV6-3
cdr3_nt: TGTGCCAGCAGTTACGGGCCGGGACAAGTAACCGGGGAGCTGTTTTTT
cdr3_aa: CASSYGPGQVTGELFF

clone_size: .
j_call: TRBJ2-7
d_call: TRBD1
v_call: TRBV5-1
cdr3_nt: TGCGCCAGCAGCTTGGGGGACAGGGTTGGCTACTACGAGCAGTACTTC
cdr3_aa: CASSLGDRVGYYEQYF

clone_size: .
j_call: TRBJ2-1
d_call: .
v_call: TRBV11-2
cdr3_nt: TGTGCCAGCAGCCCCGATCTGGGTCATGAGCAGTTCTTC
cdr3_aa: CASSPDLGHEQFF

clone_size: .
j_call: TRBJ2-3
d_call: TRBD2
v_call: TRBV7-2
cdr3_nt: TGTGCCAGCAGCTCCTATTCTAGCGGGGCTAGCACAGATACGCAGTATTTT
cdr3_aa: CASSSYSSGASTDTQYF

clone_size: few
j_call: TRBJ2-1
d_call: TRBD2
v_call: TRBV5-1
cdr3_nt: TGCGCCAGCAGCCTCGGGACTAGTTTAGTGGACGAGCAGTTCTTC
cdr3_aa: CASSLGTSLVDEQFF

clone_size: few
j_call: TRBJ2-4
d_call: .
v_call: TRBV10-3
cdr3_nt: TGTGCCATCAGTAGAGTCGAACGGGGGATCGGGAACATTCAGTACTTC
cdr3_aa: CAISRVERGIGNIQYF

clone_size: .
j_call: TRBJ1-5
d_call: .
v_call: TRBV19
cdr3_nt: TGTGCCAGTAGCCTCAGGGCCGGTGATCAGCCCCAGCATTTT
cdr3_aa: CASSLRAGDQPQHF

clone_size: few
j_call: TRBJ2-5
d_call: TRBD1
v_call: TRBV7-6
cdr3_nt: TGTGCCAGCAGCTTAAGGGACAGAGAACAAGAGACCCAGTACTTC
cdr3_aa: CASSLRDREQETQYF

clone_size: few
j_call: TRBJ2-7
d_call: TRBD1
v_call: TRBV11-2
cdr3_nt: TGTGCCAGCAGCTCACCCTTCGGGACAGGGAGCTCCGAGCAGTACTTC
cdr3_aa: CASSSPFGTGSSEQYF

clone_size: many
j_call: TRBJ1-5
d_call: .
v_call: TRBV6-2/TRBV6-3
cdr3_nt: TGTGCCAGCAGTTACCCAAGAGGGTACAGGGTCAATCAGCCCCAGCATTTT
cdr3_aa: CASSYPRGYRVNQPQHF

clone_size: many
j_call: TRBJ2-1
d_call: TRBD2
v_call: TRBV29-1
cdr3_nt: TGCAGCGTTGATTCTAGAGTGCTAGCGGGCAATGAGCAGTTCTTC
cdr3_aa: CSVDSRVLAGNEQFF

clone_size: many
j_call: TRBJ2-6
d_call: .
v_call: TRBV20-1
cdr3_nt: TGCAGTGCAACCGGACCGGGACACCACTCTGGGGCCAACGTCCTGACTTTC
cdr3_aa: CSATGPGHHSGANVLTF

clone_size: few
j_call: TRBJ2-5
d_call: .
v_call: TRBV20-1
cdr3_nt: TGCAGTGCGACGGGACTCTCGGGAAGATGGGAGACCCAGTACTTC
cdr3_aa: CSATGLSGRWETQYF

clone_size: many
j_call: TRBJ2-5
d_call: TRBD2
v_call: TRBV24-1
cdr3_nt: TGTGCCACCAGTGATGTCACTAGCGGGAGTGCGGAGACCCAGTACTTC
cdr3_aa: CATSDVTSGSAETQYF

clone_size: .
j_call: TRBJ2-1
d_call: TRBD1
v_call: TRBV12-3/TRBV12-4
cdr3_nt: TGTGCCAGCAGCTTACAGGGGGCCTCTAGTATTGAGCAGTTCTTC
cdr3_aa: CASSLQGASSIEQFF

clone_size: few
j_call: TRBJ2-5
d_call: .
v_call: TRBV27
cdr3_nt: TGTGCCAGCAGTTTAAACTCAGGGGTCGAGACCCAGTACTTC
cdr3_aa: CASSLNSGVETQYF

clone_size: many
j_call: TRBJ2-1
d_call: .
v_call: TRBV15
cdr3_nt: TGTGCCACCAGCCTTTCCCGATTAAGAGCTTACAATGAGCAGTTCTTC
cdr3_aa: CATSLSRLRAYNEQFF

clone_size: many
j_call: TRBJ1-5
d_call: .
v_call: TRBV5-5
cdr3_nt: TGTGCCAGCAGCTCCATGGCGGGGGATAGCAATCAGCCCCAGCATTTT
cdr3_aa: CASSSMAGDSNQPQHF

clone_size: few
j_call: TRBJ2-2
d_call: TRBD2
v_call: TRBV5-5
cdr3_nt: TGTGCCAGCAGCTGGGGACTAGCTGCCGGGGAGCTGTTTTTT
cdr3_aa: CASSWGLAAGELFF

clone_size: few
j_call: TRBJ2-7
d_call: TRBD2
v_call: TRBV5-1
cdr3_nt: TGCGCCAGCAGCACGGGACTAGCGGGGGGCACCTACGAGCAGTACTTC
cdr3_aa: CASSTGLAGGTYEQYF

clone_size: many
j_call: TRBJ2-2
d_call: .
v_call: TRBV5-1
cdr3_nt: TGCGCCAGCAGTAATGGTCAGAACACCGGGGAGCTGTTTTTT
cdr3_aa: CASSNGQNTGELFF

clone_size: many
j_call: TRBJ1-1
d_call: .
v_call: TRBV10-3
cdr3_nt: TGTGCCATCAAAAGGGAGGACACTGAAGCTTTCTTT
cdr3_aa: CAIKREDTEAFF

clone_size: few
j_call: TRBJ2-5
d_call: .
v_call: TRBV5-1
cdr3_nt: TGCGCCAGCAGCGGTACTAGCTCCATGGAGACCCAGTACTTC
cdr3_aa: CASSGTSSMETQYF

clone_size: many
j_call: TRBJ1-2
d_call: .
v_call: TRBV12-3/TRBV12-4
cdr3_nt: TGTGCCAGCAAGGACAGCCTGGGAGGCTACACCTTC
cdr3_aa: CASKDSLGGYTF

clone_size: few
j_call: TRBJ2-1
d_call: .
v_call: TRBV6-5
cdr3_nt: TGTGCCAGCAGTTACTTTGGGGGAGGCTACAATGAGCAGTTCTTC
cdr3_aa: CASSYFGGGYNEQFF

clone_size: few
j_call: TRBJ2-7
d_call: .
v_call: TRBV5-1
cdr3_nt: TGCGCCAGCAGCTTGGACAGGATTGGCGAGCAGTACTTC
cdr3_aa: CASSLDRIGEQYF

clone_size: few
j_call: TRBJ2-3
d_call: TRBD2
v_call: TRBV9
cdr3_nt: TGTGCCAGCAGCCCGGGGACTAGCGCCTTTACAGATACGCAGTATTTT
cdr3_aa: CASSPGTSAFTDTQYF

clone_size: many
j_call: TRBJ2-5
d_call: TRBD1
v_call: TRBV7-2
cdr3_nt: TGTGCCAGCAGCTTCCTAGGACAGGGCCAAGAGACCCAGTACTTC
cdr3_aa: CASSFLGQGQETQYF

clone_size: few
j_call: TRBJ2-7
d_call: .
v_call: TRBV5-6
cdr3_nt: TGTGCCAGCAGCTCGACGGGTTGGGGCAGGATGGTATCCTCCTACGAGCAGTACTTC
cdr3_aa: CASSSTGWGRMVSSYEQYF

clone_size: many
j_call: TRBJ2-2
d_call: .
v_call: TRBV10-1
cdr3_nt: TGCGCCAGTCGACAGGATGCCACCGGGGAGCTGTTTTTT
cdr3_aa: CASRQDATGELFF

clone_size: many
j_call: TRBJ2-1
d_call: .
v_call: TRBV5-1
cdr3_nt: TGCGCCAGCAGCTTGTCACTAGTCGACAATGAGCAGTTCTTC
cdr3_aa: CASSLSLVDNEQFF

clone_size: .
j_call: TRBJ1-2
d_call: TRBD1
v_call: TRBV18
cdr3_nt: TGTGCCAGCTCGCCCGGGACAGCCCCAAGCTACACCTTC
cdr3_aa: CASSPGTAPSYTF

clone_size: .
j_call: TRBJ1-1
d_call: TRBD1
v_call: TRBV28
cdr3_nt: TGTGCCAGCAGTCCCCCTAGACAGGGGGCTGAAGCTTTCTTT
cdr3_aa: CASSPPRQGAEAFF

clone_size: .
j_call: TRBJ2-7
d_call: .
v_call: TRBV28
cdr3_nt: TGTGCCAGCAGTTTATCTGGTTGGGGGGCTAACTACGAGCAGTACTTC
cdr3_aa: CASSLSGWGANYEQYF

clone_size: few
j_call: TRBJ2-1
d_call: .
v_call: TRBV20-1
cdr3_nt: TGCAGTGCCCCGAGGACCCTTAACAATGAGCAGTTCTTC
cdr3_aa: CSAPRTLNNEQFF

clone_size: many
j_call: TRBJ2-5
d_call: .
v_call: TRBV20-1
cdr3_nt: TGCAGTGCTAGTCGAAGGCAAGAGACCCAGTACTTC
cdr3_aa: CSASRRQETQYF

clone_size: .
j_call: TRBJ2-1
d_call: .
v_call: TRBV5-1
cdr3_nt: TGCGCCAGCAGCCCGTTGGGGAGTCAGAATGAGCAGTTCTTC
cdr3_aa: CASSPLGSQNEQFF

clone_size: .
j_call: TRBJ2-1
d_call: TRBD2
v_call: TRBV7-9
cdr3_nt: TGTGCCAGCACCACGGAGGGAGGGTTCCTCTACAATGAGCAGTTCTTC
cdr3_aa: CASTTEGGFLYNEQFF

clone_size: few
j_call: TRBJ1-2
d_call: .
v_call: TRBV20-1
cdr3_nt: TGCAGTGCCCCGCTGGGGGGGGAGGGCTATGGCTACACCTTC
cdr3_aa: CSAPLGGEGYGYTF

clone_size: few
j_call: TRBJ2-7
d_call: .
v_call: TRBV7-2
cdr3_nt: TGTGCCAGCAGCTTGGCTCCGGGTCCCGGGACCTACGAGCAGTACTTC
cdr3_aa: CASSLAPGPGTYEQYF

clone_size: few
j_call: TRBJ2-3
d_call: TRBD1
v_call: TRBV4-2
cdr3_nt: TGTGCCAGCAGCCAAGCATCATCCGGGACAGGGGCTTCCGATACGCAGTATTTT
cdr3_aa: CASSQASSGTGASDTQYF

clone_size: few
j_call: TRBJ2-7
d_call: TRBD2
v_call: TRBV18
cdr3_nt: TGTGCCAGCTCACCACAAGGACTAGCGAACGAGCAGTACTTC
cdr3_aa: CASSPQGLANEQYF

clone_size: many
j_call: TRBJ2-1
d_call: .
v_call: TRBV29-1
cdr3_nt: TGCAGCGTTGAAACGACTAGTGAACTCAACAATGAGCAGTTCTTC
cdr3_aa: CSVETTSELNNEQFF

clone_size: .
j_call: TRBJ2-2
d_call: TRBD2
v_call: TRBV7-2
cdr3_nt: TGTGCCAGCAGCTTTGGACTAGCAGTTACCGGGGAGCTGTTTTTT
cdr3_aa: CASSFGLAVTGELFF